This TCR beta chain was documented in a study of T cells in localized non-small cell lung cancer. Overall study results and limits: An association was observed between higher blood T cell density and longer overall survival. Of the top 100 tumor clones, median around 60 were in adjacent lung, over 25 among its top 100.

Repertoires were generated with immunoSEQ multiplex PCR, while TCRdb's copy carries only in-frame clones and drops some. The table records about 41,000 clones, roughly 90% of them present only once. About this clone itself: The antigen remains unidentified.

The CDR3 consists of 14 residues. Between the trimmed V and J ends, which lost 6 bases and 6 bases, there was a span of 15 bases. Per the germline V gene, CDR1 is LNHDA and CDR2 is SQIVND (reference sequence). The sequence derives from a female donor of 60 years or more with stage I squamous cell lung carcinoma. This sequence joins TRBV19 and TRBJ2-1, with D maybe TRBD2 (5 bases). The sample in question was peripheral blood, obtained before any cancer treatment. The CDR3 bases are TGTGCCAGTAGACGGGATCCGAGGTCCAATGAGCAGTTCTTC. It yields the protein CASRRDPRSNEQFF.